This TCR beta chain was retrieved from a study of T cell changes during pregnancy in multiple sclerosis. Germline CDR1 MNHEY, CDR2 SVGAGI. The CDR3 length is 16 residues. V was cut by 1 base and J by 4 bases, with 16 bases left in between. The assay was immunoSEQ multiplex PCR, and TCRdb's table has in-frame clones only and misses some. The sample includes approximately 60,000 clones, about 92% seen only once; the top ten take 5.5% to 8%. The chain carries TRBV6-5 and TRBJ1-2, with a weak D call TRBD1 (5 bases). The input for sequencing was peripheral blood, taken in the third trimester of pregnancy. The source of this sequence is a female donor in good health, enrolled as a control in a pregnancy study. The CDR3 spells CASSYFSTGNSYGYTF. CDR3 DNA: TGTGCCAGCAGTTACTTCAGTACAGGCAATTCCTATGGCTACACCTTC.